Following are 14 T cell receptor beta chains from one sample sequenced in a study of blood T cells in healthy people across ages. The second PCR ran about 7 to 12 cycles with a sample-barcoded 5' primer and J-beta primers. TCRdb called the 5' RACE reads again in MiXCR, with one record for every CDR3 protein. Of about 1.5 million distinct CDR3 sequences in the sample, approximately 39% were seen once. The specimen sequenced was blood. These receptors all come from a woman aged 18-30 years in good health.

V is TRBV7-2 and J is TRBJ1-1; D is possibly TRBD1 (5 bases). Germline lookup yields CDR1 SGHTA and CDR2 FQGNSA. Deletions cut 2 bases from V and 5 bases from J, with 12 bases between. CDR3 length equals 14 residues. The CDR3 sequence: CASSLMSRGTEAFF. Written as DNA, the CDR3 is TGTGCCAGCAGCTTAATGAGCCGGGGGACTGAAGCTTTCTTT. The variable domain in full, with the rest retrieved from reference TRBV7-2 and TRBJ1-1, is GAGVSQSPSNKVTEKGKDVELRCDPISGHTALYWYRQSLGQGLEFLIYFQGNSAPDKSGLPSDRFSAERTGGSVSTLTIQRTQQEDSAVYLCASSLMSRGTEAFFGQGTRLTVV.

The V and J genes are TRBV6-7 and TRBJ2-4; TRBD1 matches at 7 bases. TRBV6-7 is an ORF; its function is uncertain. V lost 8 bases, J lost 1 base, and 11 bases stayed unmatched. The CDR3 totals 16 residues. The CDR3 loop reads CASRRSGGVAKNIQYF. For the CDR3, the DNA is TGTGCCAGCCGTCGGTCAGGGGGAGTTGCCAAAAACATTCAGTACTTC.

The V call is TRBV4-2, the J call TRBJ2-7, with TRBD2 identical over 7 bases. Per germline, CDR1 LGHNA and CDR2 YNFKEQ. The CDR3 extends over 14 amino acids. V was pared by 4 bases and J by 7 bases, with 10 bases of the junction left unmatched. CDR3 bases: TGTGCCAGCAGCCCTAGCGGATTCTACAATGAGCAGTACTTC. It translates to CASSPSGFYNEQYF.

This clonotype was recorded many times. V usage is TRBV9 and J usage is TRBJ2-7; D is tentatively TRBD1 or TRBD2 (5 bases each). V gave up 0 bases and J gave up 6 bases, with 10 bases separating them. The germline gives CDR1 SGDLS, CDR2 YYNGEE. This CDR3 is 13 amino acids long. The CDR3: CASSVAWGSEQYF. Written as DNA, the CDR3 is TGTGCCAGCAGCGTAGCTTGGGGGAGCGAGCAGTACTTC. The whole variable domain, filled in from reference TRBV9 and TRBJ2-7, reads DSGVTQTPKHLITATGQRVTLRCSPRSGDLSVYWYQQSLDQGLQFLIQYYNGEERAKGNILERFSAQQFPDLHSELNLSSLELGDSALYFCASSVAWGSEQYFGPGTRLTVT.

This clonotype occurred many times. The rearrangement links TRBV25-1 to TRBJ2-7; D is unresolved. V was pared by 3 bases and J by 4 bases, with 10 bases between. The CDR3 covers 13 residues. CDR1 is MGHDK and CDR2 is SYGVNS in the germline V gene. The chain's CDR3 is CASSERHSYEQYF. CDR3 DNA: TGTGCCAGCAGTGAGAGACACAGTTACGAGCAGTACTTC.

V and J are TRBV4-3 and TRBJ1-2; D is unclear. V lost 0 bases, J lost 6 bases, and 11 bases lay in between. The CDR3 consists of 14 residues. The germline gives CDR1 LGHNA, CDR2 YSLEER. In DNA form, the CDR3 reads TGCGCCAGCAGCCAAGATGTCCAGGTCCATGGCTACACCTTC. It specifies CASSQDVQVHGYTF.

V is TRBV14 and J is TRBJ2-2; 10 bases are shared with TRBD2. The CDR3 loop spans 16 amino acids. V gave up 6 bases and J gave up 1 base; unmatched junction bases: 5. CDR1 and CDR2 from the germline V gene are SGHDN and FVKESK. In DNA, the CDR3 is TGTGCCAGCAGACCGACTAGCGGGTTGAACACCGGGGAGCTGTTTTTT. This translates into CASRPTSGLNTGELFF.

The chain uses TRBV20-1 and TRBJ2-6; D gene unclear. With 5 bases removed from V and 1 base from J, the gap between germline ends came to 12 bases. Looked up from germline, CDR1 is DFQATT and CDR2 is SNEGSKA (reference sequence). The CDR3 extends over 15 amino acids. CDR3 DNA: TGCAGTGCTGGTTTAGCTGAGTCTGGGGCCAACGTCCTGACTTTC. This translates into CSAGLAESGANVLTF.

This clonotype has just a few counts. The chain couples TRBV20-1 to TRBJ2-5; D is possibly TRBD1 or TRBD2 (5 bases each). The CDR3 consists of 14 residues. Per the germline V gene, CDR1 is DFQATT and CDR2 is SNEGSKA (reference sequence). Trimming pared 0 bases from V and 11 bases from J, leaving 19 bases between. The CDR3 protein is CSARDTRDGRMQYF. The CDR3 DNA sequence: TGCAGTGCTAGAGATACCCGGGACGGAAGAATGCAGTACTTC.

V and J are TRBV14 and TRBJ1-2; D is ambiguous. Trimming stripped 3 bases from V and 3 bases from J, with 14 bases between. CDR1 and CDR2 (germline): SGHDN, FVKESK. The CDR3 extends over 15 amino acids. This chain's CDR3 is CASSHTTPLYYGYTF. CDR3 DNA sequence: TGTGCCAGCAGCCACACGACACCACTGTACTATGGCTACACCTTC.

This chain joins TRBV7-2 and TRBJ2-7, with TRBD2 matching 8 bases. Germline lookup yields CDR1 SGHTA and CDR2 FQGNSA. This CDR3 comprises 17 residues. V gave up 4 bases and J gave up 4 bases; unmatched junction bases: 15. The CDR3 DNA sequence: TGTGCCAGCAGCTCCATAATCCCCGGGACTAGAAGATACGAGCAGTACTTC. It encodes CASSSIIPGTRRYEQYF.

At least ten counts were recorded for this clonotype. J is TRBJ1-2 and V is TRBV12-3 or TRBV12-4, with 10 bases lining up with TRBD1. V dropped 5 bases and J dropped 2; count of bases not matched to a gene: 5. This CDR3 contains 15 residues. As DNA, the CDR3 is TGTGCCAGCAGTCAGACAGGGGGCCTCAACTATGGCTACACCTTC. Translation: CASSQTGGLNYGYTF.

The chain uses TRBV20-1 and TRBJ2-3; D is possibly TRBD2 (6 bases). Germline CDR1 reads DFQATT; CDR2 reads SNEGSKA (reference sequence). The CDR3 sequence is 15 residues long. Between the trimmed V and J ends, which lost 0 bases and 2 bases, there was a span of 12 bases. The CDR3 spells CSARDSSGPTDTQYF. For the CDR3, the DNA is TGCAGTGCTAGAGATTCCAGCGGGCCCACAGATACGCAGTATTTT.

The gene calls are TRBV24-1 and TRBJ2-1; D remains ambiguous. The last part of the DNA fits TRBJ2-7 better; the J call may be wrong. The germline CDR1 and CDR2 sequences are KGHDR and SFDVKD. There are 12 residues in the CDR3. The CDR3 DNA is TGTGCCACCAGTAACGATCGCGGTGAGCAGTACTTC. Translating it yields CATSNDRGEQYF.